The entry below describes one TCR beta chain. Its specific antigen is unknown. The sample holds no much larger clone one base away, and base qualities are not on file. The source of the sample is a study of blood T cell repertoires in COVID-19 (dated by TCRdb to 2018 to 2020). A note on the overall study: The collaborator samples originated in the United States, Italy and Spain and spanned the acute and convalescent phases of COVID-19. The material from the prospective study consisted of cDNA or gDNA derived from T cells, B-cell-depleted T cells, or PBMCs. The dataset comprised deeply sampled blood TCRbeta repertoires from subjects exposed to, actively infected with, or recovered from COVID-19. The repertoires were released in a freely available public database intended as a resource for research on the immune response to SARS-CoV-2. The samples were drawn from the first 160 participants of the ongoing ImmuneRACE study and from roughly 1,300 subjects provided by 6 global collaborators. The sample metadata nearly always contained a de-identified subject ID, COVID-19 status, age in years and sex. Where available, HLA class I and class II types were obtained from metadata supplied by the sample provider rather than from assay-based typing.

Including cysteine and phenylalanine, the CDR3 has 14 amino acids. This entry keeps only the CDR3 DNA: 42 bases, framed from base 1. Per the germline V gene, SNHLY is the CDR1 and FYNNEI is the CDR2. The junction carries 15 bases between V and J, which are trimmed by 7 bases and 2 bases respectively. At one collaborating source in Seattle, patients were enrolled during active infection and were followed longitudinally through the course of disease. Collaborating institutions collected whole blood in K2EDTA tubes following their own protocols. For TCRbeta analysis, collaborators shipped samples as frozen whole blood, isolated PBMCs, or DNA extracted from either of those sample types. TCRbeta CDR3 regions were amplified from genomic DNA by means of the immunoSEQ Assay, a bias-controlled multiplex PCR. On the authors' methods: Within the assay, amplification of reference gene primers was used to estimate how many nucleated cells each sample contained. To quantify the absolute abundance of each unique TCRbeta CDR3 rearrangement, sequence reads were collapsed and filtered. Productive Simpson clonality was computed per sample as the square root of Simpson's diversity index over productive rearrangements. Entries here come from immuneACCESS through TCRdb and include only in-frame sequences with V and J called. Some clones fail to appear in such tables; in the studies checked, an unresolved V gene covers under half of the shortfall, and the cause of the remainder is unknown. The V and J calls and clone size are taken from that table; D and trimming were inferred from the DNA. The sample profile shows some 200,000 clones; approximately 90% of them were found once. The biggest ten clones account for about an eighth of the sample.

The study at large found these results: How much clinical and demographic metadata was included differed by source and by participant, and the metadata was provided uncurated.

The sequencing sample was made of peripheral blood. This clonotype originated in a woman in her seventies with COVID-19, enrolled during active disease. The receptor chain draws on TRBV2 and TRBJ2-7, and possibly TRBD2, on 6 matching bases. The CDR3 here reads CASIGGVSTYEQYF. The DNA reads as follows: TGTGCCAGCATCGGGGGAGTATCCACCTACGAGCAGTACTTC.